These 31 T cell receptor beta chains were sequenced from one sample in a study of regulatory T cells in long-lasting Graves disease. Investigators prepared the TCR beta libraries by applying iRepertoire HTBI primers and Arm-PCR of CDR3 regions. MiXCR, applied by TCRdb to the multiplex PCR reads, yields one record per CDR3 protein. The sample has roughly 410,000 distinct CDR3 sequences; approximately 16% are singletons. As for time point: newly diagnosed GD, antithyroid drugs for less than 3 months. Isolated PBMC RNA provided the starting material for the TCR library. Separately, the same data were catalogued under a study of T cells in Graves' hyperthyroidism and ophthalmopathy.

Source: peripheral blood mononuclear cells (PBMCs), taken at new diagnosis, from a patient treated with antithyroid drugs. The receptors originated from a middle-aged woman with Graves disease.

The genes are TRBV14 and TRBJ2-7, with D maybe TRBD2 (7 bases). Trimming removed 0 bases from V and 5 bases from J, with 17 bases in between. The CDR3 length is 16 residues. The germline CDR1 and CDR2 sequences are SGHDN and FVKESK. CDR3 bases: TGTGCCAGCAGCCAAGAGGGAGGGACAAGGGGGAACGAGCAGTACTTC. This codes for CASSQEGGTRGNEQYF.

This clonotype was seen many times. This chain joins TRBV24-1 and TRBJ2-1, with 15 bases fitting TRBD2. After removal of 9 bases from V and 3 bases from J, the junction contained 5 bases not matched to a gene. This CDR3 is built from 16 residues. CDR1 and CDR2 (germline): KGHDR, SFDVKD. CDR3 sequence: CATGTSGRNNYNEQFF. CDR3 DNA: TGTGCCACCGGGACTAGCGGGAGGAACAACTACAATGAGCAGTTCTTC.

The gene calls are TRBV28 and TRBJ2-1; 7 bases agree with TRBD2. Germline V gives CDR1 MDHEN, CDR2 SYDVKM. The CDR3 sequence is 13 residues long. The junction had 10 bases not matched to a gene; V was cut back by 2 bases and J by 15 bases. This chain's CDR3 is CASSLGLAALPFF. In DNA, the CDR3 is TGTGCCAGCAGTTTAGGGCTAGCGGCACTGCCGTTCTTC.

This clonotype was counted many times. The CDR3 loop is CASSLDLGPQETQYF. In DNA, the CDR3 is TGTGCCAGCAGCTTGGATTTGGGCCCACAAGAGACCCAGTACTTC. The chain is built from TRBV5-6 and TRBJ2-5; D call uncertain. Between the trimmed V and J ends, which lost 0 bases and 2 bases, there was a span of 11 bases. Per the germline V gene, CDR1 is SGHDT and CDR2 is YYEEEE. The CDR3 runs 15 residues.

The CDR3 DNA follows: TGTGCCAGCAGCTTATACCCAGGGCCTAACACTGAAGCTTTCTTT. Protein product: CASSLYPGPNTEAFF. The chain joins TRBV7-3 to TRBJ1-1, with D possibly matching TRBD1 (5 bases). This CDR3 region has 15 residues. Trimming shortened V by 2 bases and J by 2 bases, and 12 bases separated the two germline ends. CDR1 and CDR2 from the germline V gene are SGHTA and FQGTGA.

The chain carries TRBV7-2 and TRBJ2-2; D unclear. V was cut by 5 bases and J by 5 bases, with 15 bases left in between. Germline V gene lookup returns CDR1 SGHTA and CDR2 FQGNSA. The CDR3 contains 15 residues. The CDR3 DNA reads as TGTGCCAGCAGCATAGACCCGGTGGGGACCGGGGAGCTGTTTTTT. Translating gives CASSIDPVGTGELFF.

The table lists this clonotype with a few counts. V usage is TRBV12-3 or TRBV12-4 and J usage is TRBJ2-1, with D maybe TRBD2 (6 bases). The CDR3 covers 17 residues. V lost 3 bases, J lost 0 bases, and 15 bases lay in between. The CDR3 nucleotides read TGTGCCAGCAGTTTCAACCCTAGCGTACTCTCCTACAATGAGCAGTTCTTC. Its translation is CASSFNPSVLSYNEQFF.

The CDR3 spells CASSLVAGTGVDGYTF. CDR3 in DNA: TGTGCCAGCAGCCTCGTCGCCGGGACAGGGGTAGACGGCTACACCTTC. The chain joins TRBV6-2 or TRBV6-3 to TRBJ1-2; 10 bases are shared with TRBD1. Germline V gene sequence: CDR1 MNHEY, CDR2 SVGEGT. V was pared by 6 bases and J by 8 bases, with 15 bases of the junction left unmatched. This CDR3 is built from 16 residues.

At least ten counts were recorded for this clonotype. The rearrangement uses TRBV3-1 and TRBJ2-7, with D unresolved. V lost 4 bases and J lost 7, with 20 bases in between. The germline V gene encodes CDR1 LGHDT and CDR2 YNNKEL (reference sequence). This CDR3 is built from 15 residues. This CDR3 reads CASSPSWNSEREQYF. The CDR3 coding sequence is TGTGCCAGCAGCCCATCATGGAACTCCGAGAGGGAGCAGTACTTC.

This clonotype was counted only a few times. This chain uses TRBV6-5 with TRBJ2-7; TRBD1 is a possible D gene (6 bases). CDR3 length: 15 residues. Deletions cut 4 bases from V and 6 bases from J, with 19 bases between. CDR1 MNHEY and CDR2 SVGAGI come from the germline V gene. For the CDR3, the DNA is TGTGCCAGCAGTTTTCGTTCAGGGGCACCATCCGAGCAGTACTTC. Residues: CASSFRSGAPSEQYF.

This clonotype showed up many times. J is TRBJ2-1 and V is TRBV7-9, with 7 bases identical to TRBD2. V trimming: 5 bases; J trimming: 4 bases; junction bases outside the gene matches: 11. This CDR3 has 16 residues. The germline V gene has CDR1 SEHNR and CDR2 FQNEAQ (reference sequence). The CDR3: CASSPAGGSAYNEQFF. Here the CDR3 DNA reads TGTGCCAGCAGCCCAGCAGGCGGGAGTGCTTACAATGAGCAGTTCTTC. Supplemented by reference TRBV7-9 and TRBJ2-1, the full variable domain reads DTGVSQNPRHKITKRGQNVTFRCDPISEHNRLYWYRQTLGQGPEFLTYFQNEAQLEKSRLLSDRFSAERPKGSFSTLEIQRTEQGDSAMYLCASSPAGGSAYNEQFFGPGTRLTVL.

The rearrangement links TRBV6-9 to TRBJ2-7, with D possibly TRBD2 on 5 matching bases. The CDR3 loop spans 15 amino acids. The V gene lost 3 bases and the J gene lost 7 bases, with 19 bases spanning the gap. Germline-derived CDR1 and CDR2 are MNHGY and SVAAGI. CDR3 sequence: CASSYGHERAREQYF. As DNA, the CDR3 is TGTGCCAGCAGTTACGGTCATGAGAGGGCTCGGGAGCAGTACTTC.

This clonotype was recorded at least ten times. The rearrangement links TRBV5-5 to TRBJ2-7; 8 bases agree with TRBD1. V lost 0 bases, J lost 5 bases, and 10 bases stayed unmatched. Looked up from germline, CDR1 is SGHKS and CDR2 is YYEKEE (reference sequence). The CDR3 contains 16 residues. The CDR3 reads CASSLGWTGHEDEQYF. CDR3 in DNA: TGTGCCAGCAGCTTGGGGTGGACAGGGCACGAAGACGAGCAGTACTTC.

Worth noting for this clonotype: A far larger clone differs by one base, so this is likely a read error. The chain uses TRBV7-9 and TRBJ2-1; possible D gene TRBD2, 6 bases. The V end was cut by 5 bases, the J end by 6 bases, with 14 bases between. The CDR3 loop spans 14 amino acids. The V gene's germline CDR1 is SEHNR and CDR2 FQNEAQ (reference sequence). This CDR3 is CASSDGGTVNEQFF. The CDR3 DNA is TGTGCCAGCAGCGACGGCGGGACGGTCAATGAGCAGTTCTTC.

This clonotype was counted many times. The rearrangement links TRBV20-1 to TRBJ2-1; a weak D match, TRBD2 (5 bases). The CDR3 totals 14 residues. Germline V gene lookup returns CDR1 DFQATT and CDR2 SNEGSKA (reference sequence). Trimming pared 6 bases from V and 6 bases from J, leaving 18 bases between. CDR3 in amino acids: CSALNSDYPNEQFF. In nucleotides, the CDR3 is TGCAGTGCCCTCAACAGTGACTATCCCAATGAGCAGTTCTTC.

This clonotype has a handful of counts. This rearrangement joins TRBV18 to TRBJ2-2, with a weak D call TRBD2 (5 bases). The CDR3 is made up of 17 amino acids. In germline, CDR1 is KGHSH, CDR2 LQKENI. V lost 3 bases and J lost 1, with 15 bases in between. This chain's CDR3 is CASSPPVGVLNTGELFF. The CDR3 bases are TGTGCCAGCTCACCGCCCGTGGGAGTCCTGAACACCGGGGAGCTGTTTTTT.

Note on this clonotype: A clone one base away is much larger, so this may be a read error. The V and J genes are TRBV6-9 and TRBJ1-6, with 9 bases identical to TRBD1. The germline V gene has CDR1 MNHGY and CDR2 SVAAGI. The CDR3 loop spans 17 amino acids. CDR3 bases: TGTGCCAGAAGTTTCGGACAGGGGAGCTCCTATAATTCACCCCTCCACTTT. Residues: CARSFGQGSSYNSPLHF.

This clonotype was observed at least ten times. The chain is built from TRBV6-1 and TRBJ1-2; D is unclear. Trimming left V 5 bases short and J 2 bases short, with 12 bases between. The CDR3 is 14 residues long. Germline values: CDR1 MNHNS, CDR2 SASEGT. CDR3 sequence (DNA): TGTGCCAGCAGTAATCTTACAAGAAACTATGGCTACACCTTC. It translates to CASSNLTRNYGYTF.

This clonotype was observed at least ten times. This chain uses TRBV7-8 with TRBJ2-7; the D is unclear. This CDR3 contains 15 residues. The ends were cut back, 5 bases at V and 6 bases at J, with 20 bases in the middle. Germline CDR1 is SGHVS and CDR2 is FQNEAQ. The CDR3 is CASSPVGSAPIEQYF. The CDR3 coding sequence is TGTGCCAGCAGCCCCGTGGGGTCAGCGCCTATCGAGCAGTACTTC.

Concerning this clonotype itself: Given a far larger clone just one base away, this is likely a sequencing read error. V and J are TRBV6-9 and TRBJ2-5; D uncertain. Germline loops: CDR1 MNHGY, CDR2 SVAAGI. The length of the CDR3 is 13 residues. CDR3 region: CASSLVHQETQNF. In nucleotides, the CDR3 is TGTGCCAGCAGTTTGGTGCACCAAGAGACCCAGAACTTC.

The chain employs TRBV24-1 and TRBJ2-1; 10 bases line up with TRBD2. Germline lookup yields CDR1 KGHDR and CDR2 SFDVKD. This CDR3 region has 18 residues. V shed 3 bases, J shed 7 bases, and the junction held 14 bases outside the gene matches. CDR3 sequence reads: CATSDPSLGSGRHNEQFF. The CDR3 DNA reads as TGTGCCACCAGTGATCCCTCCCTGGGTAGCGGGAGGCATAATGAGCAGTTCTTC.

The V gene is TRBV7-2, the J gene TRBJ2-5; D is possibly TRBD1 (5 bases). Germline CDR1 SGHTA, CDR2 FQGNSA. V was pared by 3 bases and J by 1 base, with 12 bases between. The CDR3 spans 15 residues. The CDR3 DNA reads as TGTGCCAGCAGCTTGGGGCAGGTACCCCAAGAGACCCAGTACTTC. This translates into CASSLGQVPQETQYF.

This sequence joins TRBV15 and TRBJ2-3, with 13 nucleotides matching TRBD2. There are 18 residues in the CDR3. From germline, CDR1 is LNHNV and CDR2 YYDKDF (reference sequence). V gave up 1 base and J gave up 4 bases; unmatched junction bases: 8. CDR3 loop: CATSRGLAGGHGPDTQYF. Written as DNA, the CDR3 is TGTGCCACCAGCAGAGGACTAGCGGGAGGCCATGGGCCAGATACGCAGTATTTT.

In this sample, this clonotype turned up many times. The chain joins TRBV29-1 to TRBJ1-2; D uncertain. This CDR3 has 13 residues. Germline V gene data show CDR1 as SQVTM and CDR2 as ANQGSEA. Trimming took off 7 bases at V and 4 bases at J, with 16 bases between the two ends. In DNA, the CDR3 is TGCAGCGCACTACTCGGCGGAAGCTATGGCTACACCTTC. It specifies CSALLGGSYGYTF.

This chain uses TRBV27 with TRBJ2-1; 14 nucleotides match TRBD2. Trimming at V came to 3 bases and at J to 4 bases, leaving 8 bases not matched to a gene. Germline CDR1 reads MNHEY; CDR2 reads SMNVEV (reference sequence). The length of the CDR3 is 18 residues. Here the CDR3 reads CASSFGGLAGEDYNEQFF. CDR3 coding DNA: TGTGCCAGCAGTTTTGGGGGACTAGCGGGAGAGGATTACAATGAGCAGTTCTTC.

This clonotype was found many times. This chain uses TRBV6-1 with TRBJ2-1; the match to TRBD2 covers 13 bases. Trimming cost V 10 bases and J 0 bases; bases outside gene matches: 12. This CDR3 comprises 18 residues. CDR1 is MNHNS, CDR2 SASEGT, per germline. CDR3 in amino acids: CATAGTSGARSSYNEQFF. The CDR3 DNA reads as TGTGCCACTGCCGGGACTAGCGGGGCCCGCAGCTCCTACAATGAGCAGTTCTTC.

The sample holds many counts of this clonotype. V usage is TRBV2 and J usage is TRBJ2-7; TRBD1 matches 8 bases. The germline V gene has CDR1 SNHLY and CDR2 FYNNEI. The CDR3 runs 14 residues. Trimming cost V 4 bases and J 5 bases; bases outside gene matches: 7. CDR3: CASSVDRGSHEQYF. In DNA, the CDR3 is TGTGCCAGCAGTGTCGACAGGGGTAGCCACGAGCAGTACTTC. Together with reference TRBV2 and TRBJ2-7, the CDR3 gives the full variable domain: EPEVTQTPSHQVTQMGQEVILRCVPISNHLYFYWYRQILGQKVEFLVSFYNNEISEKSEIFDDQFSVERPDGSNFTLKIRSTKLEDSAMYFCASSVDRGSHEQYFGPGTRLTVT.

This clonotype was recorded only once. One end of the junction varies from germline; a read error may be responsible. The chain combines TRBV27 with TRBJ2-4, with D possibly called TRBD1 or TRBD2 (6 bases each). The CDR3 has 15 amino acids. Germline V gives CDR1 MNHEY, CDR2 SMNVEV (reference sequence). The CDR3 reads CASSLSGGQGNIQCF. CDR3 bases: TGTGCCAGCAGTTTATCGGGGGGACAAGGGAACATTCAGTGCTTC.

The rearrangement links TRBV12-3 or TRBV12-4 to TRBJ1-1; TRBD1 is a possible D gene (5 bases). The length of the CDR3 is 12 residues. V lost 4 bases, J lost 8 bases, and 11 bases lay in between. DNA for the CDR3: TGTGCCAGCAGTTACCCCCGGGGGGAAGCTTTCTTT. This gives the protein CASSYPRGEAFF.

This clonotype was observed many times. This chain connects TRBV18 to TRBJ2-5; 10 positions match TRBD1. The CDR3 covers 16 residues. Germline V gene lookup returns CDR1 KGHSH and CDR2 LQKENI. The V gene end was trimmed by 4 bases and the J gene end by 4 bases; junction bases not matched to a gene: 9. CDR3 in DNA: TGTGCCAGCTCACTAATGGGACAGGGGATTCGAGAGACCCAGTACTTC. Translated, it gives CASSLMGQGIRETQYF.

This clonotype was observed at least ten times. The V gene is TRBV4-2, the J gene TRBJ2-7, with 10 bases that match TRBD2. Germline V gives CDR1 LGHNA, CDR2 YNFKEQ. The junction had 1 base not matched to a gene; V was cut back by 0 bases and J by 2 bases. The CDR3 consists of 15 residues. CDR3 nucleotide sequence: TGTGCCAGCAGCCAAGAACTAGCGGGACCCTACGAGCAGTACTTC. The encoded protein is CASSQELAGPYEQYF.